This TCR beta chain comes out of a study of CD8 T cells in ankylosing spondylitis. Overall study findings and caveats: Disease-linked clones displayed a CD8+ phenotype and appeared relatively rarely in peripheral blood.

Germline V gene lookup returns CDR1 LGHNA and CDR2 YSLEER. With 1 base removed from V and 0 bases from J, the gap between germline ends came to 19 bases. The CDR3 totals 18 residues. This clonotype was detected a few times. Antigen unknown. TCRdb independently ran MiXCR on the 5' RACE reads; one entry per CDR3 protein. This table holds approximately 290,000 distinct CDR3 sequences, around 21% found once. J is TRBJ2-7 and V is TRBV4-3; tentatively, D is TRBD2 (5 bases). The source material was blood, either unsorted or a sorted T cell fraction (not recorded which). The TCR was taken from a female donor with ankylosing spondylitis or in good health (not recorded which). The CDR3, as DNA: TGCGCCAGCAGCCAAGCAGGTCCGAGGGCGGACCACTCCTACGAGCAGTACTTC. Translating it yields CASSQAGPRADHSYEQYF.